The 6 T cell receptor beta chains below were found in one sample sequenced in a study of T-cell reconstitution after alpha-beta-depleted transplantation in children. During its preparation, the TCRbeta library received unique molecular identifiers. TCRdb processed the PCR reads anew with MiXCR; each CDR3 protein has one entry. This sample has 90,000 to 120,000 distinct CDR3 sequences, with approximately 6.6% found just once. The source was PBMCs, mostly from graft donor cells, collected 360 days after TCRalphabeta/CD19-depleted stem cell transplant. The receptor set was obtained from a male patient aged 2-15 years who had a stem cell transplant for acute lymphoblastic leukemia, so the T cells may come from the graft donor.

This chain joins TRBV7-9 and TRBJ1-1; no definite D call. Trimming removed 8 bases from V and 4 bases from J, with 11 bases in between. Germline values: CDR1 SEHNR, CDR2 FQNEAQ (reference sequence). The CDR3 consists of 12 residues. The CDR3 region has the DNA TGTGCCAGCCGGGCAGCTATCACTGAAGCTTTCTTT. Amino acid sequence: CASRAAITEAFF.

This clonotype was counted a few times. The chain couples TRBV3-1 to TRBJ2-7; 10 bases are shared with TRBD1. The germline V gene encodes CDR1 LGHDT and CDR2 YNNKEL (reference sequence). The V and J ends lost 7 bases and 3 bases, in that order; junction bases with no gene match: 6. This CDR3 is built from 14 residues. As DNA, the CDR3 is TGTGCCAGCAACCTGGGACAGGGGTTCTACGAGCAGTACTTC. Its translation is CASNLGQGFYEQYF.

The V call is TRBV23-1, the J call TRBJ2-2; the match to TRBD1 covers 8 bases. TRBV23-1 qualifies as an ORF whose function is uncertain. Germline trimming cut 4 bases from V and 3 bases from J; bases unmatched to any gene: 13. This CDR3 is built from 18 residues. As DNA, the CDR3 is TGCGCCAGCAGTCGCCCCCTAGGACAGGGAATCGACACCGGGGAGCTGTTTTTT. Translated, it gives CASSRPLGQGIDTGELFF.

The DNA for the CDR3 is TGCAGTGCTACCAGAAACTCCTACGAGCAGTACTTC. Protein product: CSATRNSYEQYF. The chain carries TRBV20-1 and TRBJ2-7; D remains unclear. CDR3 length equals 12 residues. Germline CDR1 and CDR2: DFQATT and SNEGSKA (reference sequence). The V and J ends lost 4 bases and 0 bases respectively, with 7 bases between them.

There are a few counts of this clonotype. The genes are TRBV3-1 and TRBJ2-7; 8 positions match TRBD1. The germline V gene encodes CDR1 LGHDT and CDR2 YNNKEL (reference sequence). The CDR3 has 13 amino acids. Germline trimming cut 5 bases from V and 5 bases from J; bases unmatched to any gene: 5. CDR3 in amino acids: CASSLDRDDEQYF. In nucleotides, the CDR3 is TGTGCCAGCAGCTTGGACAGGGACGACGAGCAGTACTTC.

This clonotype was counted a few times. This chain links TRBV27 with TRBJ2-1; tentative D call: TRBD2 (5 bases). Germline assignment: CDR1 MNHEY and CDR2 SMNVEV (reference sequence). The V and J ends lost 5 bases and 7 bases respectively, with 6 bases between them. There are 11 residues in the CDR3. CDR3 sequence (DNA): TGTGCCAGCAGTGGAGGAAATGAGCAGTTCTTC. It yields the protein CASSGGNEQFF.